The 31 T cell receptor beta chains below were found in one sample sequenced in a study of blood T cell repertoires in COVID-19. Repertoires were generated with immunoSEQ multiplex PCR, while TCRdb's copy carries only in-frame clones and drops some. The sample holds 200,000 to 250,000 clones, roughly 81% seen once. Source material: peripheral blood. The receptors derive from a woman of 80 years or more with COVID-19, enrolled during active disease.

The chain carries TRBV7-6 and TRBJ2-1; D not resolved. V dropped 2 bases and J dropped 5 bases, with 16 bases sitting between them. This CDR3 is 16 amino acids long. Per germline, CDR1 SGHVS and CDR2 FNYEAQ. CDR3 nucleotide sequence: TGTGCCAGCAGCTTACGGCGGTCCCACCCAAACAATGAGCAGTTCTTC. Translated, it gives CASSLRRSHPNNEQFF.

The chain uses TRBV7-2 and TRBJ1-1; a possible D gene is TRBD1 (5 bases). V lost 3 bases and J lost 4, with 15 bases in between. The CDR3 sequence is 15 residues long. Germline V gene sequence: CDR1 SGHTA, CDR2 FQGNSA. This CDR3 reads CASSLGREKSTEAFF. The CDR3 coding sequence is TGTGCCAGCAGCTTGGGCAGGGAAAAGAGCACTGAAGCTTTCTTT.

This clone was recorded once. CDR3 region: CAWSVIDRTDTEAFF. The CDR3 nucleotides read TGTGCCTGGAGTGTAATCGACAGGACCGACACTGAAGCTTTCTTT. The genes are TRBV30 and TRBJ1-1, with TRBD1 as a possible D gene (6 bases). V was pared by 0 bases and J by 3 bases, with 14 bases between. CDR1 GTSNPN and CDR2 SVGIG come from the germline V gene (reference sequence). CDR3 length: 15 amino acids.

V and J are TRBV6-2 or TRBV6-3 and TRBJ2-3; TRBD2 agrees at 11 bases. J was trimmed by 5 bases and V by 4 bases; bases with no gene match: 8. CDR3 length equals 16 residues. The germline CDR1 and CDR2 sequences are MNHEY and SVGEGT. Here the CDR3 DNA reads TGTGCCAGCAGTTCGGCACTAGCGGGAGTGGAAGATACGCAGTATTTT. Translated: CASSSALAGVEDTQYF.

This clone has just a few counts. V is TRBV11-1 and J is TRBJ1-1; 7 positions agree with TRBD1. With V trimmed by 5 bases and J by 3 bases, 9 bases remained unmatched. Germline CDR1 is SGHAT and CDR2 is FQDESV (reference sequence). The CDR3 contains 15 residues. The CDR3: CASSEQGWGDTEAFF. CDR3 DNA: TGTGCCAGCAGCGAACAGGGGTGGGGGGACACTGAAGCTTTCTTT.

The rearrangement uses TRBV5-1 and TRBJ1-4; 7 bases align to TRBD1. The ends lost 4 bases at V and 5 bases at J; junction bases unmatched: 8. This CDR3 is 15 amino acids long. CDR1 and CDR2 from the germline V gene are SGHRS and YFSETQ. As DNA, the CDR3 is TGCGCCAGCAGCACCGGACAGGCCCTAAATGAAAAACTGTTTTTT. It yields the protein CASSTGQALNEKLFF.

The CDR3 spells CASSLGWGQKYNEQFF. Written as DNA, the CDR3 is TGTGCCAGCAGCTTAGGGTGGGGACAGAAATACAATGAGCAGTTCTTC. This chain uses TRBV7-2 with TRBJ2-1; 7 bases agree with TRBD1. The junction had 7 bases not matched to a gene; V was cut back by 1 base and J by 4 bases. The germline CDR1 and CDR2 sequences are SGHTA and FQGNSA. CDR3 length: 16 residues. Full variable domain (rest looked up from reference TRBV7-2 and TRBJ2-1): GAGVSQSPSNKVTEKGKDVELRCDPISGHTALYWYRQSLGQGLEFLIYFQGNSAPDKSGLPSDRFSAERTGGSVSTLTIQRTQQEDSAVYLCASSLGWGQKYNEQFFGPGTRLTVL.

This chain connects TRBV11-1 to TRBJ1-1; 7 bases line up with TRBD1. Trimming at V came to 3 bases and at J to 2 bases, leaving 3 bases not matched to a gene. Germline V lookup: CDR1 SGHAT, CDR2 FQDESV (reference sequence). The CDR3 runs 14 residues. The CDR3 loop reads CASSFRTGNTEAFF. CDR3 nucleotides: TGTGCCAGCAGCTTCCGGACAGGAAACACTGAAGCTTTCTTT.

This rearrangement joins TRBV18 to TRBJ2-2; 9 bases are shared with TRBD2. With V trimmed by 6 bases and J by 0 bases, 5 bases remained unmatched. There are 16 residues in the CDR3. CDR1 KGHSH and CDR2 LQKENI come from the germline V gene. The CDR3 nucleotides read TGTGCCAGCTCGCCGACTAGCGGTGCGAACACCGGGGAGCTGTTTTTT. Translation gives CASSPTSGANTGELFF.

The rearrangement uses TRBV11-2 and TRBJ2-2; 7 positions agree with TRBD1. V lost 3 bases and J lost 6; bases outside the gene matches: 7. The germline V gene encodes CDR1 SGHAT and CDR2 FQNNGV. The length of the CDR3 is 15 residues. CDR3 residues: CASSFRTGGSGELFF. CDR3 nucleotides: TGTGCCAGCAGCTTTCGGACAGGAGGATCCGGGGAGCTGTTTTTT.

The rearrangement links TRBV18 to TRBJ2-1, with 8 bases that match TRBD2. V shed 0 bases and J 3 bases; nucleotides not matched to a gene: 10. CDR3 length: 18 residues. Per germline, CDR1 KGHSH and CDR2 LQKENI. CDR3 DNA sequence: TGTGCCAGCTCACCACCCAGCGGCGCGGGAGGACTCTACAATGAGCAGTTCTTC. This gives the protein CASSPPSGAGGLYNEQFF.

The gene calls are TRBV28 and TRBJ1-2, with D maybe TRBD1 (5 bases). The V and J ends lost 6 bases and 7 bases respectively, with 18 bases between them. CDR1 MDHEN and CDR2 SYDVKM come from the germline V gene. CDR3 size: 14 residues. CDR3 sequence reads: CASRPSRRGRGYTF. The CDR3 coding sequence is TGTGCCAGCAGACCCTCTAGGAGGGGACGTGGCTACACCTTC.

CDR3 bases: TGTGCCAGCAGGACCCCTAGGGGGAACACTGAAGCTTTCTTT. Its translation is CASRTPRGNTEAFF. This chain joins TRBV2 and TRBJ1-1; maybe TRBD1 (5 bases). The ends were cut back, 6 bases at V and 1 base at J, with 12 bases in the middle. Germline assignment: CDR1 SNHLY and CDR2 FYNNEI. The CDR3 contains 14 residues.

The CDR3: CSVGTSEGPYEQYF. The CDR3 DNA reads as TGCAGCGTTGGCACTAGCGAAGGCCCCTACGAGCAGTACTTC. The chain is built from TRBV29-1 and TRBJ2-7; the match to TRBD2 covers 7 bases. The CDR3 length is 14 residues. With V trimmed by 4 bases and J by 2 bases, 8 bases remained unmatched. Germline V gene data show CDR1 as SQVTM and CDR2 as ANQGSEA.

The chain joins TRBV10-3 to TRBJ1-3; D is undetermined. The V gene lost 3 bases and the J gene lost 0 bases, with 12 bases spanning the gap. CDR3 length: 16 amino acids. Germline loops: CDR1 ENHRY, CDR2 SYGVKD. The CDR3 DNA reads TGTGCCATCAGTGACCGAGGGCCCCTCTCTGGAAACACCATATATTTT. Translation gives CAISDRGPLSGNTIYF.

The chain joins TRBV19 to TRBJ2-7; D might be TRBD1 (5 bases). V lost 2 bases and J lost 2, with 13 bases in between. The length of the CDR3 is 15 residues. Germline V lookup: CDR1 LNHDA, CDR2 SQIVND (reference sequence). The CDR3 DNA reads as TGTGCCAGTAGTATAAACCCTACAGGCCCCTACGAGCAGTACTTC. Amino acids: CASSINPTGPYEQYF.

The chain couples TRBV29-1 to TRBJ2-3; D ambiguous. CDR1 and CDR2 from the germline V gene are SQVTM and ANQGSEA. V gave up 4 bases and J gave up 3 bases, with 11 bases separating them. This CDR3 is built from 13 residues. DNA for the CDR3: TGCAGCGTTGCCGGTTTTAGTACAGATACGCAGTATTTT. Its translation: CSVAGFSTDTQYF.

This clone is a singleton in its sample. The genes are TRBV5-6 and TRBJ2-7; 7 nucleotides line up with TRBD2. The CDR3 consists of 14 residues. V lost 2 bases, J lost 0 bases, and 2 bases stayed unmatched. Germline-derived CDR1 and CDR2 are SGHDT and YYEEEE. The chain's CDR3 is CASSFGLVSYEQYF. The CDR3 nucleotides read TGTGCCAGCAGCTTTGGACTAGTCTCCTACGAGCAGTACTTC.

The V gene is TRBV5-1, the J gene TRBJ1-4, with 7 bases aligning to TRBD1. V was pared by 4 bases and J by 7 bases, with 7 bases of the junction left unmatched. This CDR3 contains 14 residues. Germline CDR1 and CDR2: SGHRS and YFSETQ. The CDR3 DNA sequence: TGCGCCAGCAGCCCAGGGGGTGCGGGTGAAAAACTGTTTTTT. Protein sequence: CASSPGGAGEKLFF.

The CDR3 DNA reads TGTGCCAGCAGCCAATCTGGCGGTAGAGAGACCCAGTACTTC. Translated: CASSQSGGRETQYF. This rearrangement joins TRBV16 to TRBJ2-5; D gene ambiguous. The CDR3 covers 14 residues. With 0 bases removed from V and 4 bases from J, the gap between germline ends came to 9 bases. The V gene's germline CDR1 is KGHSY and CDR2 FQNENV.

The genes are TRBV19 and TRBJ2-7; 7 bases match TRBD2. The CDR3 is made up of 15 amino acids. Germline loops: CDR1 LNHDA, CDR2 SQIVND (reference sequence). Losses at the gene ends were 3 bases for V and 0 bases for J; bases not matched to a gene: 5. The CDR3 is CASSIGTSASYEQYF. The CDR3 DNA is TGTGCCAGTAGTATCGGTACTAGCGCCTCCTACGAGCAGTACTTC. Together with reference TRBV19 and TRBJ2-7, the CDR3 gives the full variable domain: DGGITQSPKYLFRKEGQNVTLSCEQNLNHDAMYWYRQDPGQGLRLIYYSQIVNDFQKGDIAEGYSVSREKKESFPLTVTSAQKNPTAFYLCASSIGTSASYEQYFGPGTRLTVT.

The rearrangement joins TRBV3-1 (or the pseudogene TRBV3-2) to TRBJ1-2; D gene ambiguous. Looked up from germline, CDR1 is LGHDT and CDR2 is YNNKEL (reference sequence). Deletions cut 4 bases from V and 2 bases from J, with 11 bases between. CDR3 length equals 14 residues. Written as DNA, the CDR3 is TGTGCCAGCAGCCCAGGTGTGTCGAACTATGGCTACACCTTC. Its protein product is CASSPGVSNYGYTF.

V gene TRBV5-4 combines with J gene TRBJ1-2; the D is unclear. There are 15 residues in the CDR3. The germline V gene has CDR1 SGHNT and CDR2 YYREEE (reference sequence). Trimming took off 0 bases at V and 2 bases at J, with 11 bases between the two ends. Here the CDR3 DNA reads TGTGCCAGCAGCTTGGCCGGGCGGGGAAACTATGGCTACACCTTC. Encoded protein: CASSLAGRGNYGYTF.

The chain recombines TRBV6-5 with TRBJ1-1; D not resolved. The CDR3 contains 15 residues. From germline, CDR1 is MNHEY and CDR2 SVGAGI. Trimming left V 0 bases short and J 1 base short, with 9 bases between. The CDR3 loop is CASSYSARQNTEAFF. DNA of the CDR3: TGTGCCAGCAGTTACTCGGCCCGACAGAACACTGAAGCTTTCTTT.

In its sample, this clone was seen once. The genes are TRBV4-1 and TRBJ2-5; tentatively, D is TRBD2 (6 bases). CDR1 and CDR2 from the germline V gene are MGHRA and YSYEKL. The V end was cut by 2 bases, the J end by 5 bases, with 15 bases between. CDR3 size: 15 residues. The CDR3 loop reads CASSQTHRDSETQYF. DNA for the CDR3: TGCGCCAGCAGCCAAACTCATCGGGACTCGGAGACCCAGTACTTC.

V usage is TRBV6-5 and J usage is TRBJ1-6, with 7 positions matching TRBD1. Germline CDR1 is MNHEY and CDR2 is SVGAGI. This CDR3 comprises 14 residues. Germline trimming cut 5 bases from V and 9 bases from J; bases unmatched to any gene: 7. The CDR3 sequence is CASSLRQGRSPLHF. CDR3 DNA sequence: TGTGCCAGCAGTCTTAGACAGGGCCGTTCACCCCTCCACTTT.

The chain employs TRBV6-6 and TRBJ2-7; 9 bases fit TRBD1. CDR1 and CDR2 (germline): MNHNY, SVGAGI (reference sequence). The V and J ends lost 4 bases and 3 bases, in that order; junction bases with no gene match: 7. The CDR3 spans 15 residues. This CDR3 is CASSSPGQGIYEQYF. The CDR3, as DNA: TGTGCCAGCAGTTCTCCGGGACAGGGCATCTACGAGCAGTACTTC.

This chain connects TRBV7-3 to TRBJ2-1, with 8 nucleotides matching TRBD1. Germline CDR1 is SGHTA and CDR2 is FQGTGA. The CDR3 spans 15 residues. J lost 2 bases, V lost 5 bases, and 5 bases had no gene match. CDR3 sequence: CASSQPGQAYNEQFF. The CDR3 coding sequence is TGTGCCAGCAGCCAACCGGGACAGGCCTACAATGAGCAGTTCTTC.

The rearrangement uses TRBV24-1 and TRBJ2-7; tentative D call: TRBD1 (6 bases). The CDR3 is 20 residues long. The germline V and J ends were trimmed by 4 bases and 4 bases, with 31 bases remaining between them. The V gene's germline CDR1 is KGHDR and CDR2 SFDVKD. The CDR3 sequence: CATSDLSGQPPSQKPYEQYF. The CDR3, as DNA: TGTGCCACCAGTGACCTCTCCGGACAGCCGCCATCCCAAAAGCCTTACGAGCAGTACTTC.

The chain has TRBV25-1 and TRBJ2-5; D is uncertain. Germline CDR1 reads MGHDK; CDR2 reads SYGVNS. The CDR3 extends over 16 amino acids. Trimming shortened V by 3 bases and J by 2 bases, and 16 bases separated the two germline ends. As DNA, the CDR3 is TGTGCCAGCAGTGATCCGAACAGAGTCTCTCAAGAGACCCAGTACTTC. Amino acids: CASSDPNRVSQETQYF. The full variable domain, its missing parts supplied by reference TRBV25-1 and TRBJ2-5, is EADIYQTPRYLVIGTGKKITLECSQTMGHDKMYWYQQDPGMELHLIHYSYGVNSTEKGDLSSESTVSRIRTEHFPLTLESARPSHTSQYLCASSDPNRVSQETQYFGPGTRLLVL.

Remarks on this clone: Additional DNA sequences in this sample encode the identical CDR3. This chain connects TRBV18 to TRBJ2-1, with TRBD2 identical over 15 bases. This CDR3 comprises 18 residues. Germline V lookup: CDR1 KGHSH, CDR2 LQKENI. After removal of 3 bases from V and 0 bases from J, the junction contained 3 bases not matched to a gene. DNA for the CDR3: TGTGCCAGCTCACCGGGACTAGCGGGAGGCAGCTCCTACAATGAGCAGTTCTTC. Translating gives CASSPGLAGGSSYNEQFF.